This TCR beta chain came from a study of CD8+CD57+ T cells in acquired aplastic anemia. Study-wide context: Sorted CD4+ and CD8+ cells gave a mean 3.2 ug DNA, range about 0.19 to 27.4 ug.

Whoever was chosen for sequencing had shown CD8+CD57+ cell expansion by flow cytometry. TCR beta VDJ and CDR3 profiles were obtained from a genomic DNA template. A single record per CDR3 protein comes from TCRdb applying MiXCR to the reads. The table includes around 200,000 distinct CDR3 sequences, roughly 53% detected once. Trimming left V 5 bases short and J 4 bases short, with 22 bases between. The germline CDR1 and CDR2 sequences are SGHAT and FQDESV (reference sequence). This CDR3 region has 17 residues. Sequenced sample: sorted CD4+, CD8+, or CD8+CD57+ T cells (not recorded which) from PBMCs. This receptor was taken from a human donor with aplastic anemia. V gene TRBV11-1 combines with J gene TRBJ2-3; either TRBD1 or TRBD2 may fit D (5 bases each). CDR3 in DNA: TGTGCCAGCAGCCACTCAGGGTCACCACTAGGGTCAGATACGCAGTATTTT. It codes for CASSHSGSPLGSDTQYF. Full variable domain (remainder filled in from reference TRBV11-1 and TRBJ2-3): EAEVAQSPRYKITEKSQAVAFWCDPISGHATLYWYRQILGQGPELLVQFQDESVVDDSQLPKDRFSAERLKGVDSTLKIQPAELGDSAMYLCASSHSGSPLGSDTQYFGPGTRLTVL.